The clone carrying this T cell receptor (beta chain) was detected a few times. The antigen remains undetermined. TCRdb re-called the 5' RACE reads with MiXCR, one entry per CDR3 protein. The table includes 300,000 to 350,000 distinct CDR3 sequences, approximately 14% detected once. V gave up 6 bases and J gave up 1 base, with 7 bases separating them. CDR3 length: 11 residues. Per the germline V gene, CDR1 is DFQATT and CDR2 is SNEGSKA (reference sequence). The sample originates from a study of T-cell memory formation after mild COVID-19. Across the study: For the most part, TCR clusters were specific to one donor.

Findings of the study overall: Contracting CD4+ clones sat mainly in CM and EM; CD8+ in EMRA. Clones that shrank (day 15 to 85) were balanced CD4/CD8, whereas later expanders leaned CD4+.

This TCR derives from a man aged 18-30 years who had mild COVID-19 (a few samples of this study predate the infection). Cell type and time point are not known. The sequenced material came from PBMCs or a T cell subset sorted from them (not recorded which). This chain connects TRBV20-1 to TRBJ2-7; D uncertain. CDR3 region: CSAGRSYEQYF. CDR3 DNA: TGCAGTGCGGGAAGATCCTACGAGCAGTACTTC.